Listed below are T cell receptor beta chains from one sample, sequenced in a study of monozygotic twins with inflammatory bowel disease. TCRdb re-called the 5' RACE reads, yielding one record per CDR3 amino acid sequence without DNA. The listing records roughly 300,000 distinct CDR3 sequences. The sequenced sample was blood. Receptor source: a human donor with ulcerative colitis or Crohn's disease, or a healthy co-twin of an affected twin (not recorded which). Both conserved end residues are part of each CDR3. Fields, in order: CDR3 protein, J gene, V gene.

CDR3aa: CASSLGEDTQYF; j_gene: TRBJ2-3; v_gene: TRBV5-6
CDR3aa: CASSLGLARGPDTQYF; j_gene: TRBJ2-3; v_gene: TRBV27
CDR3aa: CASSLLENMGTEAFF; j_gene: TRBJ1-1; v_gene: TRBV7-9
CDR3aa: CATATSNTGFLSYEQYF; j_gene: TRBJ2-7; v_gene: TRBV24-1
CDR3aa: CSVEGHGGRYNEQFF; j_gene: TRBJ2-1; v_gene: TRBV29-1
CDR3aa: CASSSGQNNSPLHF; j_gene: TRBJ1-6; v_gene: TRBV5-1
CDR3aa: CASSSGENSPLHF; j_gene: TRBJ1-6; v_gene: TRBV2
CDR3aa: CASSVSGRAAEQYF; j_gene: TRBJ2-7; v_gene: TRBV7-2
CDR3aa: CSARVGSLVRSNREQYF; j_gene: TRBJ2-7; v_gene: TRBV20-1
CDR3aa: CASTPRDGELFF; j_gene: TRBJ2-2; v_gene: TRBV12-3/TRBV12-4
CDR3aa: CASSIDRLAGTRTDTQYF; j_gene: TRBJ2-3; v_gene: TRBV28
CDR3aa: CSPGGAGLTYNEQFF; j_gene: TRBJ2-1; v_gene: TRBV20-1
CDR3aa: CAWRGGDRNTGELFF; j_gene: TRBJ2-2; v_gene: TRBV30
CDR3aa: CASSFGTQNTEAFF; j_gene: TRBJ1-1; v_gene: TRBV7-8
CDR3aa: CATSVGRIGGEQYF; j_gene: TRBJ2-7; v_gene: TRBV24-1
CDR3aa: CASSLYTNTDRPNEQFF; j_gene: TRBJ2-1; v_gene: TRBV27
CDR3aa: CASSPASGEYEQYF; j_gene: TRBJ2-7; v_gene: TRBV4-3
CDR3aa: CASSLESGFTGELFF; j_gene: TRBJ2-2; v_gene: TRBV7-2
CDR3aa: CASRNRGGDPTGELFF; j_gene: TRBJ2-2; v_gene: TRBV6-2/TRBV6-3
CDR3aa: CASSAGTSGYEQYF; j_gene: TRBJ2-7; v_gene: TRBV5-1
CDR3aa: CASSPPRPGRTEAFF; j_gene: TRBJ1-1; v_gene: TRBV28
CDR3aa: CASSSLGDIQYF; j_gene: TRBJ2-4; v_gene: TRBV27
CDR3aa: CASSQDVLAGVEQFF; j_gene: TRBJ2-1; v_gene: TRBV4-3
CDR3aa: CASSQEGTGGQETQYF; j_gene: TRBJ2-5; v_gene: TRBV4-3
CDR3aa: CASSPSGATDTQYF; j_gene: TRBJ2-3; v_gene: TRBV7-9
CDR3aa: CASSQPGQTQETQYF; j_gene: TRBJ2-5; v_gene: TRBV6-1
CDR3aa: CASSLGTGLDGYTF; j_gene: TRBJ1-2; v_gene: TRBV18
CDR3aa: CASSQDRGNMQYF; j_gene: TRBJ2-4; v_gene: TRBV3-1
CDR3aa: CATSDSRQVNHQPQHF; j_gene: TRBJ1-5; v_gene: TRBV24-1
CDR3aa: CASSSGHRSTDTQYF; j_gene: TRBJ2-3; v_gene: TRBV11-1
CDR3aa: CASSPLRIETQYF; j_gene: TRBJ2-5; v_gene: TRBV18
CDR3aa: CARGRYTAGNHTGELFF; j_gene: TRBJ2-2; v_gene: TRBV5-1
CDR3aa: CASSAGTSGFSYEQYF; j_gene: TRBJ2-7; v_gene: TRBV12-3/TRBV12-4
CDR3aa: CASEGTNTEAFF; j_gene: TRBJ1-1; v_gene: TRBV6-1
CDR3aa: CASSPITRRGSYEQYF; j_gene: TRBJ2-7; v_gene: TRBV11-2
CDR3aa: CASSLVAGELFF; j_gene: TRBJ2-2; v_gene: TRBV14
CDR3aa: CATGTTTYNEQFF; j_gene: TRBJ2-1; v_gene: TRBV24-1
CDR3aa: CASSWGSGTYEQYF; j_gene: TRBJ2-7; v_gene: TRBV5-6
CDR3aa: CATRKAVNTEAFF; j_gene: TRBJ1-1; v_gene: TRBV7-2
CDR3aa: CASTSGGSTDTQYF; j_gene: TRBJ2-3; v_gene: TRBV27
CDR3aa: CASSQSPHGGMGDTQYF; j_gene: TRBJ2-3; v_gene: TRBV4-3
CDR3aa: CASSEGDYNEQFF; j_gene: TRBJ2-1; v_gene: TRBV6-4
CDR3aa: CASSLDPGTSGRDEQFF; j_gene: TRBJ2-1; v_gene: TRBV11-2
CDR3aa: CASSDTGDTEAFF; j_gene: TRBJ1-1; v_gene: TRBV9
CDR3aa: CASSQDYEGFPDGYTF; j_gene: TRBJ1-2; v_gene: TRBV4-3
CDR3aa: CASTNRGTDTQYF; j_gene: TRBJ2-3; v_gene: TRBV6-5
CDR3aa: CASSFRLARHQETQYF; j_gene: TRBJ2-5; v_gene: TRBV12-3/TRBV12-4
CDR3aa: CASSLTDKAFF; j_gene: TRBJ1-1; v_gene: TRBV3-1
CDR3aa: CASSKVGHRVYEQYF; j_gene: TRBJ2-7; v_gene: TRBV21-1
CDR3aa: CASSLISGQGSPLHF; j_gene: TRBJ1-6; v_gene: TRBV7-3
CDR3aa: CASSYSRRSYQETQYF; j_gene: TRBJ2-5; v_gene: TRBV6-5
CDR3aa: CASSLGGTNTGELFF; j_gene: TRBJ2-2; v_gene: TRBV7-3
CDR3aa: CASSGLRDASNQPQHF; j_gene: TRBJ1-5; v_gene: TRBV6-1
CDR3aa: CASSSRQQNQPQHF; j_gene: TRBJ1-5; v_gene: TRBV9
CDR3aa: CASSLIGPKVRAFF; j_gene: TRBJ1-1; v_gene: TRBV27